This T cell receptor (beta chain) is from a study of shared clonotypes between healthy human individuals. Caucasian adults living in Nashville, Tennessee, provided all samples. Comments on this clone: Its antigen remains unknown.

Study-wide results and limits: On the whole, naive subsets had larger estimated richness than memory subsets had. Sorted-subset sequencing, rarefaction showed, was incomplete despite large depth.

Sequencing was performed with immunoSEQ multiplex PCR; in TCRdb, only in-frame clones are kept and a portion is missing. The repertoire has around 980,000 clones, approximately 78% of them found once; the top ten carry more than 0.55%. The V and J ends lost 4 bases and 5 bases, in that order; junction bases with no gene match: 9. Germline-derived CDR1 and CDR2 are SGHNT and YYREEE (reference sequence). This CDR3 has 16 residues. The chain links TRBV5-4 to TRBJ2-1; 10 bases align to TRBD2. The specimen sequenced was memory CD4+ T cells from PBMCs. Subset of the sample: CD45RA-negative fraction. The receptor was isolated from a man aged 18 to 35 in good health. Some clones in this sample may be carry-over from other donors' samples. The CDR3 region has the DNA TGTGCCAGCAGCCCCTCAGCGGGAGGGCCAAACAATGAGCAGTTCTTC. It yields the protein CASSPSAGGPNNEQFF. Combining the CDR3 with reference TRBV5-4 and TRBJ2-1 gives the whole variable domain ETGVTQSPTHLIKTRGQQVTLRCSSQSGHNTVSWYQQALGQGPQFIFQYYREEENGRGNFPPRFSGLQFPNYSSELNVNALELDDSALYLCASSPSAGGPNNEQFFGPGTRLTVL.